This is a list of T cell receptor beta chains from one sample in a study of blood T cell repertoires in COVID-19. The protocol was immunoSEQ multiplex PCR, while the TCRdb copy is restricted to in-frame clones and leaves out a portion. The sample has 65,000 to 100,000 clones; 65% to 85% are singletons. The specimen was peripheral blood. The source of these receptors is an elderly woman with acute or convalescent COVID-19. Each CDR3 is given with its conserved first and last residue. The D gene is left open where the match is weak. Clone size is stated in some rows and not others, as once, few, many or a class when expanded.

abundance: .; d_gene: TRBD2; j_gene: TRBJ2-3; v_gene: TRBV25-1; CDR3nt: TGTGCCAGCAGTGCGCCCCGGACTAGCGGGGGTATGACAGATACGCAGTATTTT; CDR3aa: CASSAPRTSGGMTDTQYF
abundance: .; d_gene: TRBD1; j_gene: TRBJ1-1; v_gene: TRBV3-1/TRBV3-2; CDR3nt: TGTGCCAGCAGCCAAATGGACAGGGTGGACACTGAAGCTTTCTTT; CDR3aa: CASSQMDRVDTEAFF
abundance: .; d_gene: .; j_gene: TRBJ1-2; v_gene: TRBV19; CDR3nt: TGTGCCAGTAGTAAGGACAGACTTGGCTACACCTTC; CDR3aa: CASSKDRLGYTF
abundance: .; d_gene: TRBD1; j_gene: TRBJ1-4; v_gene: TRBV18; CDR3nt: TGTGCCAGCTCACCACGACAGGGGGCTGCTGAAAAACTGTTTTTT; CDR3aa: CASSPRQGAAEKLFF
abundance: .; d_gene: .; j_gene: TRBJ1-1; v_gene: TRBV9; CDR3nt: TGTGCCAGCAGCGTAGACGGACAGCCCACTGAAGCTTTCTTT; CDR3aa: CASSVDGQPTEAFF
abundance: once; d_gene: .; j_gene: TRBJ1-4; v_gene: TRBV28; CDR3nt: TGTGCCAGCACCGCCAGCGGGGCAACTAATGAAAAACTGTTTTTT; CDR3aa: CASTASGATNEKLFF
abundance: .; d_gene: .; j_gene: TRBJ1-3; v_gene: TRBV6-5; CDR3nt: TGTGCCAGCAGAGACTCAGGGACATCCAGAAACACCATATATTTT; CDR3aa: CASRDSGTSRNTIYF
abundance: .; d_gene: TRBD1; j_gene: TRBJ1-3; v_gene: TRBV9; CDR3nt: TGTGCCAGCAGCCCCCTCGGGACAGTGTTTGGAAACACCATATATTTT; CDR3aa: CASSPLGTVFGNTIYF
abundance: .; d_gene: TRBD1; j_gene: TRBJ2-2; v_gene: TRBV5-1; CDR3nt: TGCGCCAGCAAGGGGGCGTCCCAGCTGTTTTTT; CDR3aa: CASKGASQLFF
abundance: .; d_gene: TRBD1; j_gene: TRBJ1-1; v_gene: TRBV10-3; CDR3nt: TGTGCCATCAGAGCAGGGGGAAGGGGCACTGAAGCTTTCTTT; CDR3aa: CAIRAGGRGTEAFF
abundance: .; d_gene: TRBD1; j_gene: TRBJ1-1; v_gene: TRBV6-5; CDR3nt: TGTGCCAGCAGCCTTTTTGGACAGGTGAACACTGAAGCTTTCTTT; CDR3aa: CASSLFGQVNTEAFF
abundance: .; d_gene: .; j_gene: TRBJ1-1; v_gene: TRBV12-5; CDR3nt: TGTGCTAGTGGTTTGGTACAAGTCGCGGGGGGACTTAATGAAGCTTTCTTT; CDR3aa: CASGLVQVAGGLNEAFF
abundance: .; d_gene: TRBD1; j_gene: TRBJ1-1; v_gene: TRBV7-2; CDR3nt: TGTGCCAGCAGCGGGACAGCGAACACTGAAGCTTTCTTT; CDR3aa: CASSGTANTEAFF
abundance: .; d_gene: .; j_gene: TRBJ2-7; v_gene: TRBV3-1/TRBV3-2; CDR3nt: TGTGCCAGCATGGGCACTTCATCCTACGAGCAGTACTTC; CDR3aa: CASMGTSSYEQYF
abundance: once; d_gene: .; j_gene: TRBJ2-2; v_gene: TRBV3-1/TRBV3-2; CDR3nt: TGTGCCAGCTGGGGGCGCGGGTCCTCCACCGGGGAGCTGTTTTTT; CDR3aa: CASWGRGSSTGELFF
abundance: .; d_gene: .; j_gene: TRBJ2-2; v_gene: TRBV10-1; CDR3nt: TGCGCCAGCAGCGGGAGGACAGCCTTCAACACCGGGGAGCTGTTTTTT; CDR3aa: CASSGRTAFNTGELFF
abundance: .; d_gene: .; j_gene: TRBJ1-4; v_gene: TRBV5-1; CDR3nt: TGCGCCAGCAGCCCGGGATCAACTAATGAAAAACTGTTTTTT; CDR3aa: CASSPGSTNEKLFF
abundance: .; d_gene: .; j_gene: TRBJ2-7; v_gene: TRBV3-1/TRBV3-2; CDR3nt: TGTGCCAGCAGCAATCAGGGGCAGCCTGGCTACGAGCAGTACTTC; CDR3aa: CASSNQGQPGYEQYF
abundance: .; d_gene: .; j_gene: TRBJ1-2; v_gene: TRBV18; CDR3nt: TGTGCCAGCGCGGTAGACAGCCTCGGCGGCTACACCTTC; CDR3aa: CASAVDSLGGYTF
abundance: .; d_gene: .; j_gene: TRBJ1-5; v_gene: TRBV9; CDR3nt: TGTGCCAGCAGTCCTGACCCGAACGGGAATCAGCCCCAGCATTTT; CDR3aa: CASSPDPNGNQPQHF
abundance: .; d_gene: TRBD1; j_gene: TRBJ2-5; v_gene: TRBV5-1; CDR3nt: TGCGCCAGCAGCTTGGGAGCAGGGGGAGAGACCCAGTACTTC; CDR3aa: CASSLGAGGETQYF
abundance: .; d_gene: .; j_gene: TRBJ1-3; v_gene: TRBV5-1; CDR3nt: TGCGCCAGCAGCTTGGCCTCCGGGACATACGGAAACACCATATATTTT; CDR3aa: CASSLASGTYGNTIYF
abundance: .; d_gene: .; j_gene: TRBJ1-3; v_gene: TRBV2; CDR3nt: TGTGCCAGCAGCTGGGAGGGCCGAAAAGGAAACACCATATATTTT; CDR3aa: CASSWEGRKGNTIYF
abundance: .; d_gene: TRBD1; j_gene: TRBJ1-3; v_gene: TRBV10-3; CDR3nt: TGTGCCATCAGTGACAGGGGGCACTCTGGAAACACCATATATTTT; CDR3aa: CAISDRGHSGNTIYF
abundance: .; d_gene: TRBD1; j_gene: TRBJ2-7; v_gene: TRBV11-2; CDR3nt: TGTGCCAGCAGCTTAGATCCAGGGGGTGTCTACGAGCAGTACTTC; CDR3aa: CASSLDPGGVYEQYF
abundance: .; d_gene: TRBD2; j_gene: TRBJ2-3; v_gene: TRBV7-2; CDR3nt: TGTGCCAGCAGCCACCTAGGAGCGGGGGGGCCAAATACGCAGTATTTT; CDR3aa: CASSHLGAGGPNTQYF
abundance: .; d_gene: TRBD2; j_gene: TRBJ2-1; v_gene: TRBV19; CDR3nt: TGTGCCAGTAGTCTAGCGGGGGCCTACAATGAGCAGTTCTTC; CDR3aa: CASSLAGAYNEQFF
abundance: .; d_gene: TRBD2; j_gene: TRBJ2-1; v_gene: TRBV4-1; CDR3nt: TGCGCCAGCAGCCAGACTCCTAGCGGGGGGGCTAGTAATGAGCAGTTCTTC; CDR3aa: CASSQTPSGGASNEQFF
abundance: few; d_gene: TRBD1; j_gene: TRBJ1-1; v_gene: TRBV7-2; CDR3nt: TGTGCCAGCAGCTCGACAGGGGGACCGAACACTGAAGCTTTCTTT; CDR3aa: CASSSTGGPNTEAFF
abundance: few; d_gene: .; j_gene: TRBJ1-2; v_gene: TRBV3-1/TRBV3-2; CDR3nt: TGTGCCAGCAGCCAAGTTTGGGCAGGTGACTATGGCTACACCTTC; CDR3aa: CASSQVWAGDYGYTF
abundance: .; d_gene: TRBD1; j_gene: TRBJ1-6; v_gene: TRBV5-1; CDR3nt: TGCGCCAGCAGCTTGAAGGGACAGGAGAATTCACCCCTCCACTTT; CDR3aa: CASSLKGQENSPLHF